This TCR beta chain was identified in a study of beta chain features in type 1 diabetes. Regarding the study as a whole: Equally in patients and controls, PCR might preferentially amplify shorter templates.

The CDR3 spans 13 residues. The germline V gene encodes CDR1 SGHTA and CDR2 FQGTGA. V was trimmed by 1 base and J by 7 bases, leaving 10 bases between them. A remark on this clone: No antigen is known for it. This sample includes further DNA sequences coding for the same CDR3.

What was sequenced were expressed TCRB transcripts, since all of the isolated RNA had been reverse transcribed. Naive, central memory and regulatory T cell samples came to a mean of approximately 4 million reads. The repertoire was sequenced with immunoSEQ multiplex PCR; TCRdb's copy has only in-frame clones and lacks some. The data contain hundreds of thousands of clones, over 10% of them singletons. The sequence was collected from a man aged 18 to 30 in good health. The V gene is TRBV7-3, the J gene TRBJ1-2; no definite D call. The specimen sequenced was naive CD4+ T cells from blood. The CDR3 protein is CASSLSTGGGYTF. CDR3 nucleotide sequence: TGTGCCAGCAGCTTAAGTACTGGAGGTGGCTACACCTTC.